The clone carrying this T cell receptor beta chain was counted at least ten times. Arm-PCR of CDR3 regions with iRepertoire HTBI primers generated TCR beta libraries. TCRdb fed the multiplex PCR reads into MiXCR, producing one record per CDR3 protein. The sample lists a few hundred thousand distinct CDR3 sequences; roughly a quarter were seen once. This sample is drawn from a study of regulatory T cells in long-lasting Graves disease. Time point denoted: persistent/refractory GD, antithyroid drugs over 5 years with positive TRAb. Extracted RNA from PBMCs served as the source of the TCR library. This CDR3 region has 14 residues. CDR1 SNHLY and CDR2 FYNNEI come from the germline V gene. Trimming left V 1 base short and J 5 bases short, with 9 bases between.

The specimen comprised peripheral blood mononuclear cells (PBMCs), sampled when the disease was refractory, from a patient treated with antithyroid drugs. The chain uses TRBV2 and TRBJ1-3; D is unresolved. The source is a female donor with Graves disease. CDR3 region: CASSEGVSRNTIYF. CDR3 DNA: TGTGCCAGCAGTGAAGGGGTCAGCAGAAACACCATATATTTT.